One sample yielded the 29 T cell receptor beta chains listed below, sequenced in a study of T-cell reconstitution after alpha-beta-depleted transplantation in children. Researchers prepared the TCRbeta library using unique molecular identifiers, the study reports. TCRdb used MiXCR to reprocess the PCR reads, holding one entry per CDR3 protein. Found here are about 340,000 distinct CDR3 sequences, approximately 10% of them singletons; the top ten hold 2% to 3%. The starting material was PBMCs from the stem cell graft donor, obtained from the stem cell graft. Source of these receptors: a human donor who donated a stem cell graft to a child with acute lymphoblastic leukemia.

This chain links TRBV30 with TRBJ2-7; no definite D call. Germline V lookup: CDR1 GTSNPN, CDR2 SVGIG (reference sequence). The CDR3 loop spans 9 amino acids. Trimming cost V 4 bases and J 3 bases, with 1 base left between them. The CDR3 protein is CAWNYEQYF. CDR3 bases: TGTGCCTGGAACTACGAGCAGTACTTC.

V and J are TRBV5-1 and TRBJ2-7; 10 positions agree with TRBD2. Germline lookup yields CDR1 SGHRS and CDR2 YFSETQ. The CDR3 length is 15 residues. V lost 4 bases, J lost 0 bases, and 4 bases stayed unmatched. This chain's CDR3 is CASSPGTSVSYEQYF. The CDR3 coding sequence is TGCGCCAGCAGCCCGGGGACTAGCGTCTCCTACGAGCAGTACTTC.

The rearrangement joins TRBV6-2 or TRBV6-3 to TRBJ1-5; 9 bases match TRBD1. This CDR3 has 16 amino acids. J gave up 6 bases and V 6 bases, and 12 bases lay outside the gene matches. Germline loops: CDR1 MNHEY, CDR2 SVGEGT. DNA of the CDR3: TGTGCCAGCAGCGGACAGGGGTGGGGTACCGGTCAGCCCCAGCATTTT. Translated: CASSGQGWGTGQPQHF.

This clonotype was seen repeatedly, ten times or more. One end of the junction does not line up with germline, which may come from a read error. The chain couples TRBV27 to TRBJ2-1; D not resolved. This CDR3 spans 13 amino acids. The V gene's germline CDR1 is MNHEY and CDR2 SMNVEV (reference sequence). The CDR3 sequence: CASSLSSYNEQFF. The DNA for the CDR3 is TGTGCTAGCAGCTTAAGCTCCTACAATGAGCAGTTCTTC.

The rearrangement uses TRBV19 and TRBJ1-5; TRBD1 matches at 8 bases. This CDR3 is 16 amino acids long. Germline V gene data show CDR1 as LNHDA and CDR2 as SQIVND (reference sequence). V lost 8 bases and J lost 0; bases outside the gene matches: 9. This chain's CDR3 is CASVDRALDSNQPQHF. DNA for the CDR3: TGTGCCAGTGTGGACAGGGCCTTGGATAGCAATCAGCCCCAGCATTTT.

This clonotype was found many times. The V call is TRBV24-1, the J call TRBJ2-2; D perhaps matches TRBD1 (5 bases). The length of the CDR3 is 14 residues. Germline CDR1 is KGHDR and CDR2 is SFDVKD. Deletions cut 7 bases from V and 0 bases from J, with 8 bases between. CDR3 sequence: CATRDTSNTGELFF. CDR3 coding DNA: TGTGCCACCAGGGACACCTCGAACACCGGGGAGCTGTTTTTT.

This clonotype came up a few times. This rearrangement joins TRBV28 to TRBJ2-3, with 9 nucleotides matching TRBD2. Trimming at V came to 6 bases and at J to 3 bases, leaving 10 bases not matched to a gene. Per the germline V gene, CDR1 is MDHEN and CDR2 is SYDVKM. The CDR3 contains 16 residues. The CDR3 sequence: CASRAGGPFVTDTQYF. The CDR3 DNA reads as TGTGCCAGCAGGGCGGGAGGGCCGTTTGTAACAGATACGCAGTATTTT.

DNA for the CDR3: TGTGCCAGCCGAGGGCTGGGGGACAAGCCTTACGAGCAGTACTTC. It yields the protein CASRGLGDKPYEQYF. The rearrangement links TRBV7-8 to TRBJ2-7, with D possibly TRBD1 on 6 matching bases. The germline CDR1 and CDR2 sequences are SGHVS and FQNEAQ. CDR3 size: 15 residues. Trimming cost V 8 bases and J 4 bases, with 21 bases left between them.

The V and J genes are TRBV7-6 and TRBJ2-7, with 8 nucleotides matching TRBD1. CDR1 is SGHVS, CDR2 FNYEAQ, per germline. The CDR3 loop spans 15 amino acids. With V trimmed by 2 bases and J by 4 bases, 7 bases remained unmatched. The CDR3 region is CASSLIGTGPYEQYF. CDR3 DNA: TGTGCCAGCAGCTTAATAGGGACAGGACCATACGAGCAGTACTTC.

This clonotype occurred a few times. The rearrangement joins TRBV6-1 to TRBJ2-2; 9 positions match TRBD2. V shed 7 bases, J shed 6 bases, and the junction held 12 bases outside the gene matches. The germline CDR1 and CDR2 sequences are MNHNS and SASEGT. The CDR3 extends over 16 amino acids. Here the CDR3 reads CASTQGGSGSSGELFF. Here the CDR3 DNA reads TGTGCCAGCACCCAAGGGGGTAGCGGGAGTTCCGGGGAGCTGTTTTTT.

The V call is TRBV5-1, the J call TRBJ2-2; no clear D gene. Germline values: CDR1 SGHRS, CDR2 YFSETQ. This CDR3 comprises 13 residues. The V gene lost 4 bases and the J gene lost 5 bases, with 9 bases spanning the gap. The CDR3 sequence: CASSRSGTGELFF. For the CDR3, the DNA is TGCGCCAGCAGCAGGTCGGGTACCGGGGAGCTGTTTTTT.

The CDR3 loop is CASSFTRNSYEQYF. The CDR3 region has the DNA TGTGCCAGCAGCTTTACTAGGAACTCCTACGAGCAGTACTTC. The rearrangement joins TRBV7-9 to TRBJ2-7, with a tentative D call TRBD2 (5 bases). Germline V gene data show CDR1 as SEHNR and CDR2 as FQNEAQ (reference sequence). The CDR3 is 14 amino acids. Trimming removed 3 bases at V and 0 bases at J, with 9 bases between.

This clonotype came up a few times. The gene calls are TRBV20-1 and TRBJ1-2, with no clear D. Germline V lookup: CDR1 DFQATT, CDR2 SNEGSKA (reference sequence). This CDR3 has 13 residues. V was pared by 1 base and J by 7 bases, with 13 bases between. As DNA, the CDR3 is TGCAGTGCTAGAGTCCCTCAAGCGCGTGGCTACACCTTC. Translation: CSARVPQARGYTF.

The V gene is TRBV11-1, the J gene TRBJ2-2; 8 positions agree with TRBD1. V shed 2 bases and J 2 bases; nucleotides not matched to a gene: 13. The CDR3 has 19 residues. The V gene's germline CDR1 is SGHAT and CDR2 FQDESV (reference sequence). DNA of the CDR3: TGTGCCAGCAGCTTACCAAGCCGCGGACAGGGTCCCAACACCGGGGAGCTGTTTTTT. It codes for CASSLPSRGQGPNTGELFF.

This clonotype has only a few counts. The chain is built from TRBV7-2 and TRBJ1-1; D is uncertain. This CDR3 spans 14 amino acids. V lost 1 base, J lost 4 bases, and 10 bases lay in between. Germline CDR1 and CDR2: SGHTA and FQGNSA. The CDR3: CASSLVTDPTEAFF. The CDR3 DNA sequence: TGTGCCAGCAGCTTAGTTACGGACCCCACTGAAGCTTTCTTT.

The table lists this clonotype with many counts. This chain uses TRBV4-1 with TRBJ2-1; D remains ambiguous. V shed 1 base and J shed 1 base, with 8 bases lying between them. This CDR3 spans 15 amino acids. Germline V gene data show CDR1 as MGHRA and CDR2 as YSYEKL. DNA for the CDR3: TGCGCCAGCAGCCAAGGCCTAGGGTCCTACAATGAGCAGTTCTTC. Encoded protein: CASSQGLGSYNEQFF.

This clonotype has just a few counts. The chain carries TRBV6-5 and TRBJ2-1, with 14 bases aligning to TRBD2. The V and J ends lost 4 bases and 7 bases, in that order; junction bases with no gene match: 3. In germline, CDR1 is MNHEY, CDR2 SVGAGI. This CDR3 comprises 15 residues. CDR3 protein: CASSWRTSGRNEQFF. The DNA for the CDR3 is TGTGCCAGCAGTTGGCGGACTAGCGGGAGGAATGAGCAGTTCTTC.

The table lists this clonotype with a few counts. This chain joins TRBV20-1 and TRBJ2-7; D perhaps matches TRBD2 (5 bases). CDR3 length: 13 amino acids. The V gene lost 1 base and the J gene lost 4 bases, with 11 bases spanning the gap. CDR1 DFQATT and CDR2 SNEGSKA come from the germline V gene (reference sequence). CDR3 protein: CSARGPGSYEQYF. The CDR3 bases are TGCAGTGCTAGAGGCCCGGGATCGTACGAGCAGTACTTC.

This clonotype was seen more than once but under ten times. The V call is TRBV4-1, the J call TRBJ1-1, with no clear D. CDR3 length: 17 amino acids. Per germline, CDR1 MGHRA and CDR2 YSYEKL. V was clipped by 0 bases and J by 0 bases, with 14 bases between them. In DNA form, the CDR3 reads TGCGCCAGCAGCCAAGATAGAATCGGCCTATTGAACACTGAAGCTTTCTTT. This codes for CASSQDRIGLLNTEAFF.

In this sample, this clonotype turned up a few times. V and J are TRBV7-9 and TRBJ2-7; TRBD1 matches at 7 bases. V shed 5 bases and J 3 bases; nucleotides not matched to a gene: 16. The CDR3 loop spans 17 amino acids. The germline gives CDR1 SEHNR, CDR2 FQNEAQ (reference sequence). CDR3 nucleotides: TGTGCCAGCAGCCAACCCCCCCTGGGACAGCGGAGCTACGAGCAGTACTTC. Protein sequence: CASSQPPLGQRSYEQYF.

This clonotype was seen at least ten times. The J gene is TRBJ1-1, the V gene TRBV3-1; D is perhaps TRBD1 (5 bases). Germline-derived CDR1 and CDR2 are LGHDT and YNNKEL (reference sequence). V lost 4 bases, J lost 3 bases, and 15 bases lay in between. The CDR3 loop spans 15 amino acids. CDR3: CASSRAGTWDTEAFF. As DNA, the CDR3 is TGTGCCAGCAGCCGGGCCGGGACCTGGGACACTGAAGCTTTCTTT.

This chain uses TRBV4-1 with TRBJ2-1; 8 bases align to TRBD2. J was trimmed by 4 bases and V by 4 bases; bases with no gene match: 6. The CDR3 has 15 residues. Germline V CDR1 and CDR2: MGHRA, YSYEKL. The CDR3 coding sequence is TGCGCCAGCAGCCCCGGGACTAGGGTTTACAATGAGCAGTTCTTC. Its translation: CASSPGTRVYNEQFF.

This clonotype came up many times. The chain employs TRBV20-1 and TRBJ2-3; 8 bases line up with TRBD2. V gave up 4 bases and J gave up 4 bases; unmatched junction bases: 13. This CDR3 contains 16 residues. The germline gives CDR1 DFQATT, CDR2 SNEGSKA (reference sequence). The CDR3 spells CSATKRPGLVSDTQYF. CDR3 coding DNA: TGCAGTGCTACAAAGAGACCGGGACTAGTGTCAGATACGCAGTATTTT.

The sample holds a few counts of this clonotype. The chain employs TRBV9 and TRBJ2-1; 9 bases agree with TRBD2. The germline gives CDR1 SGDLS, CDR2 YYNGEE. The J segment lost 5 bases and the V segment lost 0 bases, leaving 9 bases of the junction unmatched. There are 17 residues in the CDR3. The CDR3 spells CASSVEMRLAVNNEQFF. The CDR3 DNA follows: TGTGCCAGCAGCGTAGAAATGAGACTAGCGGTAAACAATGAGCAGTTCTTC.

This chain connects TRBV7-2 to TRBJ1-5; a possible D gene is TRBD1 (5 bases). The CDR3 totals 13 residues. The V end was cut by 4 bases, the J end by 6 bases, with 10 bases between. Germline CDR1 is SGHTA and CDR2 is FQGNSA. The CDR3 DNA reads TGTGCCAGCAGCTCTTGGGGGAGTCAGCCCCAGCATTTT. Residues: CASSSWGSQPQHF.

This clonotype was seen ten or more times. The chain is built from TRBV4-2 and TRBJ1-2; 7 nucleotides agree with TRBD1. This CDR3 is built from 13 residues. Germline CDR1 LGHNA, CDR2 YNFKEQ. The V segment lost 6 bases and the J segment 7 bases; nucleotides outside the gene matches: 8. The CDR3 bases are TGTGCCAGCAGTCGCGGACAGGATCGTGGCTACACCTTC. This codes for CASSRGQDRGYTF.

Only a few counts were recorded for this clonotype. This sequence joins TRBV24-1 and TRBJ2-2, with TRBD2 identical over 14 bases. The V and J ends lost 4 bases and 4 bases, in that order; junction bases with no gene match: 13. The germline V gene has CDR1 KGHDR and CDR2 SFDVKD. CDR3 size: 20 residues. In DNA, the CDR3 is TGTGCCACCAGTGACTCCCGACTAGCGGGAGGGCCGAGGAGCACCGGGGAGCTGTTTTTT. Translation gives CATSDSRLAGGPRSTGELFF.

This chain uses TRBV7-9 with TRBJ2-3; no clear D gene. The germline V gene encodes CDR1 SEHNR and CDR2 FQNEAQ (reference sequence). Trimming left V 1 base short and J 4 bases short, with 15 bases between. The CDR3 length is 16 residues. This CDR3 reads CASSLEAVAWADTQYF. DNA for the CDR3: TGTGCCAGCAGCTTAGAGGCCGTTGCATGGGCAGATACGCAGTATTTT.

This clonotype was observed a handful of times. J is TRBJ2-5 and V is TRBV20-1; 10 nucleotides line up with TRBD1. This CDR3 spans 15 amino acids. CDR1 DFQATT and CDR2 SNEGSKA come from the germline V gene (reference sequence). The V gene end was trimmed by 6 bases and the J gene end by 4 bases; junction bases not matched to a gene: 11. The CDR3 sequence: CSAIPGQGFRETQYF. As DNA, the CDR3 is TGCAGTGCAATCCCGGGACAGGGGTTCCGAGAGACCCAGTACTTC.